This TCR beta chain appears in the sequencing data of a study of T cells in Graves' hyperthyroidism and ophthalmopathy. Germline V gene lookup returns CDR1 SGHTA and CDR2 FQGTGA. The CDR3 has 15 amino acids. Unmatched junction bases numbered 8, after V lost 5 bases and J lost 8 bases. Researchers amplified the TCR beta CDR3 regions from RNA transcripts. In the first-round RT-PCR of the TCR CDR3, the HTBI primer set was used. TCRdb processed the multiplex PCR reads anew with MiXCR; each CDR3 protein has one entry. The sample shows roughly 400,000 distinct CDR3 sequences, roughly 25% of them seen only once. The authors took PBMCs from 10 ml fresh peripheral blood.

Sequencing was performed on blood. The V gene is TRBV7-3, the J gene TRBJ1-6; 8 nucleotides agree with TRBD1. This clonotype originated in a man aged 45-65 years with Graves' hyperthyroidism. CDR3 amino acids: CASSLRQGMHSPLHF. The DNA of the CDR3 is TGTGCCAGCAGCCTCAGACAGGGGATGCATTCACCCCTCCACTTT.